This T cell receptor beta chain appears in the sequencing data of a study of blood T cell repertoires in COVID-19. Study context: Samples of COVID-19 (acute and convalescent) were obtained from the United States, Italy and Spain.

Original analysis: Estimated nucleated cell counts came from reference gene primer amplification. Measured with immunoSEQ multiplex PCR; TCRdb has only the in-frame clones, and not every one. The V and J calls and clone size come from that table; D and trimming were worked out from the DNA. The profile shows about 33,000 clones, roughly nine tenths of them singletons. Germline values: CDR1 ENHRY, CDR2 SYGVKD. V lost 1 base, J lost 3 bases, and 6 bases stayed unmatched. The CDR3 runs 16 residues. The specimen sequenced was peripheral blood. The chain combines TRBV10-3 with TRBJ1-3; 7 nucleotides agree with TRBD1. The clonotype comes from a human donor with active COVID-19. The donor label of this sample is uncertain. The CDR3 coding sequence is TGTGCCATCAGTGAGTTAAAGGGGGCGCATGGAAACACCATATATTTT. Amino acid sequence: CAISELKGAHGNTIYF.